The 22 T cell receptor beta chains presented below share a single source sample, sequenced in a study of technical replicates of blood from a handful of donors. The repertoire was sequenced with immunoSEQ multiplex PCR; TCRdb's copy has only in-frame clones and lacks some. The sample yields 60,000 to 90,000 clones, over 90% seen once. Sequenced material: T cells isolated from PBMCs. These receptors all stem from a human donor in good health.

The V call is TRBV4-1, the J call TRBJ2-6; D is perhaps TRBD1 (5 bases). This CDR3 has 16 residues. Trimming removed 5 bases from V and 2 bases from J, with 13 bases in between. The V gene's germline CDR1 is MGHRA and CDR2 YSYEKL. The CDR3 nucleotides are TGCGCCAGCAGCTTTCAGGGCTTGCCTGGGGCCAACGTCCTGACTTTC. It encodes CASSFQGLPGANVLTF.

The chain uses TRBV20-1 and TRBJ2-3; possible D gene TRBD2, 6 bases. V shed 8 bases and J shed 8 bases, with 14 bases lying between them. This CDR3 has 11 amino acids. The germline V gene encodes CDR1 DFQATT and CDR2 SNEGSKA (reference sequence). CDR3 in DNA: TGCAGTTCCCGACGGGGAGGTACGCAGTATTTT. Translating it yields CSSRRGGTQYF.

This chain connects TRBV30 to TRBJ1-4; a weak D match, TRBD1 (5 bases). Germline CDR1 GTSNPN, CDR2 SVGIG (reference sequence). The V and J ends lost 0 bases and 6 bases respectively, with 14 bases between them. The CDR3 extends over 15 amino acids. For the CDR3, the DNA is TGTGCCTGGAGTGTATACTGGCAGGGTGATGAAAAACTGTTTTTT. This sequence encodes CAWSVYWQGDEKLFF.

The rearrangement links TRBV7-8 to TRBJ1-5, with 7 bases fitting TRBD1. Unmatched junction bases numbered 7, after V lost 4 bases and J lost 7 bases. The CDR3 covers 14 residues. Per germline, CDR1 SGHVS and CDR2 FQNEAQ. As DNA, the CDR3 is TGTGCCAGCAGCTCAAGACAGGGATTACAGCCCCAGCATTTT. This translates into CASSSRQGLQPQHF.

The chain recombines TRBV11-2 with TRBJ2-3, with D possibly being TRBD2 (6 bases). CDR1 and CDR2 (germline): SGHAT, FQNNGV. This CDR3 is 15 amino acids long. Trimming removed 5 bases from V and 2 bases from J, with 14 bases in between. The DNA for the CDR3 is TGTGCCAGCAGCCCTCGGGAGCGGATCACAGATACGCAGTATTTT. Amino acids: CASSPRERITDTQYF.

The rearrangement joins TRBV19 to TRBJ2-2, with D possibly TRBD1 on 5 matching bases. In germline, CDR1 is LNHDA, CDR2 SQIVND (reference sequence). The CDR3 runs 16 residues. Trimming took 5 bases from V and 3 from J, leaving 16 bases between them. The CDR3 loop is CASSPLFSGYTGELFF. Written as DNA, the CDR3 is TGTGCCAGTAGTCCTCTCTTTTCAGGGTACACCGGGGAGCTGTTTTTT.

The chain combines TRBV12-5 with TRBJ1-2; D is ambiguous. V was cut by 5 bases and J by 5 bases, with 15 bases left in between. The CDR3 runs 14 residues. Germline V gives CDR1 LGHNT, CDR2 FRNRAP. CDR3 amino acids: CASGPLGTVYGYTF. For the CDR3, the DNA is TGTGCTAGTGGTCCACTCGGTACAGTTTATGGCTACACCTTC.

The V and J genes are TRBV6-6 and TRBJ1-1, with D perhaps TRBD1 (5 bases). V lost 2 bases and J 0 bases, leaving 7 bases between the germline ends. Germline V gene sequence: CDR1 MNHNY, CDR2 SVGAGI (reference sequence). The CDR3 is 14 residues long. CDR3 in DNA: TGTGCCAGCAGTTACAGGACACTGAACACTGAAGCTTTCTTT. It translates to CASSYRTLNTEAFF.

The gene calls are TRBV13 and TRBJ2-7, with 10 bases aligning to TRBD1. V dropped 2 bases and J dropped 3; count of bases not matched to a gene: 10. Per the germline V gene, CDR1 is PRHDT and CDR2 is FYEKMQ (reference sequence). This CDR3 comprises 17 residues. CDR3 residues: CASSLWGLRDRGYEQYF. The CDR3 bases are TGTGCCAGCAGCTTATGGGGACTCCGGGACAGGGGCTACGAGCAGTACTTC.

The chain has TRBV11-3 and TRBJ2-3, with TRBD1 identical over 9 bases. CDR1 is SGHNT and CDR2 is YENEEA in the germline V gene. V lost 6 bases and J lost 3; bases outside the gene matches: 10. The CDR3 consists of 16 residues. The CDR3 reads CASRESGTGWTDTQYF. The DNA of the CDR3 is TGTGCCAGCAGGGAATCGGGGACAGGGTGGACAGATACGCAGTATTTT.

The chain couples TRBV6-1 to TRBJ2-5, with D perhaps TRBD2 (6 bases). The V gene lost 8 bases and the J gene lost 5 bases, with 15 bases spanning the gap. This CDR3 comprises 13 residues. CDR1 MNHNS and CDR2 SASEGT come from the germline V gene. The CDR3 DNA reads TGTGCCAGCTGGCGGGTTCGGGGGGAGACCCAGTACTTC. Residues: CASWRVRGETQYF.

The chain carries TRBV28 and TRBJ1-5, with TRBD1 identical over 7 bases. Trimming took 1 base from V and 6 from J; bases not matched to a gene: 9. The germline CDR1 and CDR2 sequences are MDHEN and SYDVKM. This CDR3 is built from 16 residues. In DNA, the CDR3 is TGTGCCAGCAGTTTATTCGACAGGGTTCTAGTTCAGCCCCAGCATTTT. Translating gives CASSLFDRVLVQPQHF.

In regard to this clone: Additional DNA sequences in this sample encode the identical CDR3. This chain connects TRBV18 to TRBJ2-5, with a possible D match to TRBD1 (5 bases). This CDR3 is built from 13 residues. The germline V gene encodes CDR1 KGHSH and CDR2 LQKENI. The V end was cut by 2 bases, the J end by 3 bases, with 7 bases between. CDR3 bases: TGTGCCAGCTCACCAGGCAGGGAAGAGACCCAGTACTTC. This encodes CASSPGREETQYF.

The CDR3 region has the DNA TGCGCCAGCAGCCCATTGGGGAGGCACCCAGTTTACGAGCAGTACTTC. Amino acid sequence: CASSPLGRHPVYEQYF. The gene calls are TRBV4-1 and TRBJ2-7; a possible D gene is TRBD2 (6 bases). This CDR3 is 16 amino acids long. Germline CDR1 reads MGHRA; CDR2 reads YSYEKL. Trimming removed 4 bases at V and 4 bases at J, with 20 bases between.

The chain is built from TRBV5-1 and TRBJ2-7; TRBD2 matches at 14 bases. The germline V gene has CDR1 SGHRS and CDR2 YFSETQ. This CDR3 region has 17 residues. Trimming took 4 bases from V and 6 from J; bases not matched to a gene: 12. The CDR3 DNA sequence: TGCGCCAGCAGCCTGGGTGAACCGGGACTAGCGGGAGTCGAGCAGTACTTC. Protein: CASSLGEPGLAGVEQYF.

This chain connects TRBV15 to TRBJ2-1; 7 bases match TRBD2. CDR1 is LNHNV and CDR2 is YYDKDF in the germline V gene (reference sequence). CDR3 size: 13 residues. J was trimmed by 6 bases and V by 9 bases; bases with no gene match: 8. Here the CDR3 DNA reads TGTGCCACTGTCAAGGGAGGGAGCAATGAGCAGTTCTTC. Translation: CATVKGGSNEQFF.

This clone was observed once. The V and J genes are TRBV11-2 and TRBJ1-6; a weak D match, TRBD1 (6 bases). Germline V CDR1 and CDR2: SGHAT, FQNNGV. The length of the CDR3 is 15 residues. V was clipped by 8 bases and J by 9 bases, with 20 bases between them. The CDR3 DNA reads TGTGCCAGCGGGTCCTACGCGGGGGGCTTTTCACCCCTCCACTTT. This codes for CASGSYAGGFSPLHF.

The genes are TRBV28 and TRBJ1-3; TRBD1 is a possible D gene (6 bases). Germline lookup yields CDR1 MDHEN and CDR2 SYDVKM. The V end lost 6 bases, the J end lost 3 bases, and 15 bases lay between the germline ends. This CDR3 has 15 residues. The CDR3 loop reads CASSLGGADGNTIYF. CDR3 nucleotides: TGTGCCAGCAGCCTCGGGGGGGCTGATGGAAACACCATATATTTT.

The genes are TRBV5-6 and TRBJ2-2; TRBD1 agrees at 9 bases. This CDR3 has 15 residues. Germline V gene sequence: CDR1 SGHDT, CDR2 YYEEEE. The J segment lost 4 bases and the V segment lost 4 bases, leaving 5 bases of the junction unmatched. Here the CDR3 reads CASSLGTGSTGELFF. CDR3 bases: TGTGCCAGCAGCCTCGGGACAGGGAGCACCGGGGAGCTGTTTTTT. Together with reference TRBV5-6 and TRBJ2-2, the CDR3 gives the full variable domain: DAGVTQSPTHLIKTRGQQVTLRCSPKSGHDTVSWYQQALGQGPQFIFQYYEEEERQRGNFPDRFSGHQFPNYSSELNVNALLLGDSALYLCASSLGTGSTGELFFGEGSRLTVL.

This sequence joins TRBV4-1 and TRBJ2-7; D unclear. The germline V gene encodes CDR1 MGHRA and CDR2 YSYEKL. The CDR3 totals 15 residues. Trimming pared 0 bases from V and 3 bases from J, leaving 12 bases between. The CDR3 is CASSQDIGRLYEQYF. The CDR3 DNA reads as TGCGCCAGCAGCCAAGATATCGGCCGACTCTACGAGCAGTACTTC.

The rearrangement joins TRBV25-1 to TRBJ1-2, with TRBD1 matching 7 bases. Germline-derived CDR1 and CDR2 are MGHDK and SYGVNS. V shed 4 bases and J 2 bases; nucleotides not matched to a gene: 13. The CDR3 sequence is 17 residues long. As DNA, the CDR3 is TGTGCCAGCAGTGGCCCCTCAACGACAGGGCACAACTATGGCTACACCTTC. This codes for CASSGPSTTGHNYGYTF.

The V gene is TRBV5-1, the J gene TRBJ2-7; TRBD1 matches at 8 bases. J lost 0 bases, V lost 0 bases, and 2 bases had no gene match. The CDR3 contains 15 residues. Germline assignment: CDR1 SGHRS and CDR2 YFSETQ. The CDR3 DNA reads as TGCGCCAGCAGCTTGGATACAGGGGGCTCCTACGAGCAGTACTTC. It yields the protein CASSLDTGGSYEQYF.